The 21 T cell receptor beta chains listed next were all sequenced from one sample in a study of shared clonotypes between healthy human individuals. Some clones are missing from TCRdb's copy, which holds only in-frame ones; the method was immunoSEQ multiplex PCR. The sample has a few million clones; over 85% are singletons. Sequencing was performed on naive CD4+ T cells sorted from blood. Subset: CD45RA+ positively selected. These TCRs come from a man between 18 and 29 years old in good health.

The chain combines TRBV5-6 with TRBJ2-5; 9 bases agree with TRBD2. The end of the DNA fits TRBJ2-7 better, so the J call may be wrong. Germline-derived CDR1 and CDR2 are SGHDT and YYEEEE. The CDR3 covers 14 residues. DNA of the CDR3: TGTGCCAGCAGTTCCGCTCTAGCGGGGAGCGAGCAGTACTTC. Translation gives CASSSALAGSEQYF.

This chain joins TRBV18 and TRBJ2-7, with TRBD1 identical over 7 bases. The CDR3 extends over 14 amino acids. With V trimmed by 4 bases and J by 2 bases, 5 bases remained unmatched. The germline gives CDR1 KGHSH, CDR2 LQKENI. The CDR3, as DNA: TGTGCCAGCTCACAGGGGGCGTTTGCCTACGAGCAGTACTTC. Amino acids: CASSQGAFAYEQYF. Variable domain in full (rest from reference TRBV18 and TRBJ2-7): NAGVMQNPRHLVRRRGQEARLRCSPMKGHSHVYWYRQLPEEGLKFMVYLQKENIIDESGMPKERFSAEFPKEGPSILRIQQVVRGDSAAYFCASSQGAFAYEQYFGPGTRLTVT.

A single count supports this clone. This chain uses TRBV4-1 with TRBJ1-6, with 7 bases matching TRBD1. The CDR3 consists of 20 residues. V trimming: 0 bases; J trimming: 0 bases; junction bases outside the gene matches: 11. The germline CDR1 and CDR2 sequences are MGHRA and YSYEKL. Written as DNA, the CDR3 is TGCGCCAGCAGCCAAGATGGGGTAACAGGGGCCCTCTCCTATAATTCACCCCTCCACTTT. Amino acids: CASSQDGVTGALSYNSPLHF.

This clone was seen a handful of times. The gene calls are TRBV5-1 and TRBJ1-6, with D maybe TRBD1 (5 bases). The CDR3 extends over 15 amino acids. Deletions cut 2 bases from V and 3 bases from J, with 9 bases between. Germline V CDR1 and CDR2: SGHRS, YFSETQ. CDR3 coding DNA: TGCGCCAGCAGCTTCGACAGCTTCTATAATTCACCCCTCCACTTT. This sequence encodes CASSFDSFYNSPLHF.

The CDR3 reads CATSSRLTGEETQYF. The CDR3 DNA follows: TGTGCCACCAGCTCCCGCCTGACAGGGGAAGAGACCCAGTACTTC. J is TRBJ2-5 and V is TRBV15, with 8 bases that match TRBD1. Trimming removed 5 bases from V and 3 bases from J; junction bases left unmatched: 8. The germline V gene encodes CDR1 LNHNV and CDR2 YYDKDF (reference sequence). The CDR3 has 15 amino acids.

The J gene is TRBJ1-5, the V gene TRBV4-1, with D possibly being TRBD1 (5 bases). Trimming took 1 base from V and 2 from J, leaving 15 bases between them. Germline lookup yields CDR1 MGHRA and CDR2 YSYEKL. This CDR3 has 17 residues. Here the CDR3 DNA reads TGCGCCAGCAGCCAAGCGGAGGGGAAAGGGGGCAATCAGCCCCAGCATTTT. Protein sequence: CASSQAEGKGGNQPQHF.

The chain links TRBV5-1 to TRBJ1-5; the match to TRBD1 covers 7 bases. Per germline, CDR1 SGHRS and CDR2 YFSETQ. V shed 0 bases, J shed 4 bases, and the junction held 4 bases outside the gene matches. The CDR3 loop spans 15 amino acids. The CDR3 sequence: CASSLEGQENQPQHF. The CDR3 coding sequence is TGCGCCAGCAGCTTGGAAGGACAGGAGAATCAGCCCCAGCATTTT. Complete variable domain (other parts from reference TRBV5-1 and TRBJ1-5): KAGVTQTPRYLIKTRGQQVTLSCSPISGHRSVSWYQQTPGQGLQFLFEYFSETQRNKGNFPGRFSGRQFSNSRSEMNVSTLELGDSALYLCASSLEGQENQPQHFGDGTRLSIL.

CDR3 in amino acids: CASSTWDRGMPYEQYF. The CDR3 bases are TGTGCCAGCAGCACCTGGGACAGGGGAATGCCCTACGAGCAGTACTTC. V is TRBV21-1 and J is TRBJ2-7; the D call TRBD1 from the table was never checked on the DNA. TRBV21-1 is termed a pseudogene. CDR3 size: 16 residues.

V gene TRBV5-4 combines with J gene TRBJ1-6; 7 bases are shared with TRBD1. The CDR3 covers 15 residues. CDR1 SGHNT and CDR2 YYREEE come from the germline V gene (reference sequence). J was trimmed by 10 bases and V by 1 base; bases with no gene match: 8. Here the CDR3 reads CASSLSRDRGSPLHF. The CDR3 DNA sequence: TGTGCCAGCAGCTTGTCCCGGGACAGAGGATCACCCCTCCACTTT.

The rearrangement uses TRBV5-1 and TRBJ2-3, with D maybe TRBD2 (5 bases). The CDR3 consists of 12 residues. V shed 0 bases and J shed 9 bases, with 8 bases lying between them. Per the germline V gene, CDR1 is SGHRS and CDR2 is YFSETQ. This chain's CDR3 is CASSLAGETQYF. The CDR3 region has the DNA TGCGCCAGCAGCTTGGCCGGGGAGACGCAGTATTTT.

Only a few counts were recorded for this clone. The chain employs TRBV30 and TRBJ2-7, with 8 bases fitting TRBD2. CDR1 is GTSNPN, CDR2 SVGIG, per germline (reference sequence). CDR3 length: 13 residues. The V and J ends lost 5 bases and 7 bases, in that order; junction bases with no gene match: 10. For the CDR3, the DNA is TGTGCCTGGGGTGCCGTAGCGGGGAGGGAGCAGTACTTC. Its protein is CAWGAVAGREQYF.

The genes are TRBV7-2 and TRBJ2-7, with 8 bases aligning to TRBD2. The V segment lost 5 bases and the J segment 2 bases; nucleotides outside the gene matches: 8. The CDR3 runs 15 residues. Germline CDR1 is SGHTA and CDR2 is FQGNSA. The CDR3 region is CASSRSGSITYEQYF. The CDR3 nucleotides are TGTGCCAGCAGCCGAAGCGGGAGTATCACCTACGAGCAGTACTTC.

This chain uses TRBV7-9 with TRBJ1-1; unclear D gene. The CDR3 has 13 amino acids. V lost 3 bases, J lost 4 bases, and 9 bases lay in between. Germline loops: CDR1 SEHNR, CDR2 FQNEAQ (reference sequence). CDR3 DNA: TGTGCCAGCAGCTTGACGGCCCTCACTGAAGCTTTCTTT. Protein product: CASSLTALTEAFF.

In DNA form, the CDR3 reads TGTGCTAGTAGGGGGCCAGATACGCAGTATTTT. Its translation: CASRGPDTQYF. This chain connects TRBV12-5 to TRBJ2-3, with 7 bases matching TRBD1. The germline gives CDR1 LGHNT, CDR2 FRNRAP. The CDR3 is made up of 11 amino acids. The junction had 0 bases not matched to a gene; V was cut back by 8 bases and J by 4 bases.

The chain joins TRBV2 to TRBJ1-2; unclear D gene. Looked up from germline, CDR1 is SNHLY and CDR2 is FYNNEI. V lost 4 bases, J lost 2 bases, and 8 bases lay in between. CDR3 size: 13 residues. CDR3 DNA: TGTGCCAGCAGTGCTACCGAAAACTATGGCTACACCTTC. Translation: CASSATENYGYTF.

V usage is TRBV6-6 and J usage is TRBJ2-6; D gene ambiguous. In germline, CDR1 is MNHNY, CDR2 SVGAGI (reference sequence). The germline V and J ends were trimmed by 6 bases and 4 bases, with 7 bases remaining between them. The CDR3 runs to 13 residues. CDR3 nucleotide sequence: TGTGCCAGCAGCTTCGCGGGGGCCAACGTCCTGACTTTC. This codes for CASSFAGANVLTF.

The chain uses TRBV19 and TRBJ1-6; D is undetermined. The CDR3 is 16 amino acids. The germline V gene encodes CDR1 LNHDA and CDR2 SQIVND (reference sequence). The V gene lost 0 bases and the J gene lost 7 bases, with 13 bases spanning the gap. The CDR3 loop reads CASSIDPYVGNSPLHF. CDR3 in DNA: TGTGCCAGTAGTATAGACCCTTACGTGGGAAATTCACCCCTCCACTTT.

This clone was picked up one time. The V and J genes are TRBV21-1 and TRBJ2-3; the DNA was not compared with TRBD2, the D call given in the table. TRBV21-1 is a listed pseudogene. This CDR3 spans 10 amino acids. As DNA, the CDR3 is TGTGCCCACTTGGGGAGGGCCCAGTATTTT. It yields the protein CAHLGRAQYF.

The CDR3: CASSSRARRSSNTEAFF. Written as DNA, the CDR3 is TGCGCCAGCAGCTCGAGGGCCCGGCGGTCGTCGAACACTGAAGCTTTCTTT. J is TRBJ1-1 and V is TRBV5-1; D is unresolved. CDR1 and CDR2 (germline): SGHRS, YFSETQ. The CDR3 loop spans 17 amino acids. Deletions cut 3 bases from V and 1 base from J, with 19 bases between.

This chain links TRBV15 with TRBJ2-3; unclear D gene. The CDR3 sequence is 15 residues long. Per germline, CDR1 LNHNV and CDR2 YYDKDF (reference sequence). Between the trimmed V and J ends, which lost 0 bases and 2 bases, there was a span of 9 bases. The CDR3 DNA is TGTGCCACCAGCAGAGATCGCGCGGACACAGATACGCAGTATTTT. This sequence encodes CATSRDRADTDTQYF.

To note about this clone: In the same sample, other DNA sequences code for this CDR3. The rearrangement uses TRBV11-2 and TRBJ1-2, with D hard to call. The germline V and J ends were trimmed by 1 base and 1 base, with 7 bases remaining between them. This CDR3 is 14 amino acids long. Looked up from germline, CDR1 is SGHAT and CDR2 is FQNNGV. This chain's CDR3 is CASSLGLDNYGYTF. CDR3 in DNA: TGTGCCAGCAGCTTAGGTCTGGATAACTATGGCTACACCTTC. The complete variable domain, with remaining parts taken from reference TRBV11-2 and TRBJ1-2, reads EAGVAQSPRYKIIEKRQSVAFWCNPISGHATLYWYQQILGQGPKLLIQFQNNGVVDDSQLPKDRFSAERLKGVDSTLKIQPAKLEDSAVYLCASSLGLDNYGYTFGSGTRLTVV.